Below, 30 T cell receptor beta chains from the same sample are listed, as sequenced in a study of blood T cell repertoires in COVID-19 (dated by TCRdb to about 2020). Preparation of the library involved the immunoSEQ multiplex PCR assay. Here the immuneACCESS table is served through TCRdb, limited to in-frame sequences with V and J called. Missing clones are a known gap in these copies; in checked studies unresolved V genes cover under half, and the rest lacks a known reason. The sample data list approximately 210,000 clones, and approximately 83% of these were observed just once. The ten largest clones represent around 2.5% of the sample. The sequencing input was peripheral blood. Source of these receptors: a woman in her 40s with active or convalescent COVID-19.

The J gene is TRBJ1-4, the V gene TRBV7-9; D is uncertain. There are 16 residues in the CDR3. V lost 2 bases and J lost 0, with 10 bases in between. Germline loops: CDR1 SEHNR, CDR2 FQNEAQ (reference sequence). CDR3 sequence reads: CASSLNHFATNEKLFF. The CDR3 DNA reads as TGTGCCAGCAGCTTAAACCACTTTGCAACTAATGAAAAACTGTTTTTT. The full variable domain, its missing parts supplied by reference TRBV7-9 and TRBJ1-4, is DTGVSQNPRHKITKRGQNVTFRCDPISEHNRLYWYRQTLGQGPEFLTYFQNEAQLEKSRLLSDRFSAERPKGSFSTLEIQRTEQGDSAMYLCASSLNHFATNEKLFFGSGTQLSVL.

The V and J genes are TRBV25-1 and TRBJ1-2; D uncertain. The length of the CDR3 is 13 residues. The V gene's germline CDR1 is MGHDK and CDR2 SYGVNS. V lost 6 bases, J lost 1 base, and 9 bases lay in between. The CDR3 protein is CASSTGNNYGYTF. DNA of the CDR3: TGTGCCAGCAGCACCGGGAATAACTATGGCTACACCTTC.

This chain joins TRBV3-1 (or the pseudogene TRBV3-2) and TRBJ1-6; 7 bases line up with TRBD1. The CDR3 contains 16 residues. V was clipped by 7 bases and J by 6 bases; unmatched bases: 12. Germline CDR1 LGHDT, CDR2 YNNKEL (reference sequence). This CDR3 is CASKGMRDSINSPLHF. CDR3 bases: TGTGCCAGCAAGGGAATGAGGGACAGCATTAATTCACCCCTCCACTTT.

This clone came up once. The chain employs TRBV10-1 and TRBJ2-1; no firm D call. V was pared by 3 bases and J by 5 bases, with 8 bases between. Germline loops: CDR1 WNHNN, CDR2 SYGVQD (reference sequence). This CDR3 spans 13 amino acids. CDR3 DNA: TGCGCCAGCAGTGACTCCCAGGACAATGAGCAGTTCTTC. It is translated as CASSDSQDNEQFF.

This rearrangement joins TRBV24-1 to TRBJ2-1, with 14 bases fitting TRBD2. Germline V gives CDR1 KGHDR, CDR2 SFDVKD. V lost 4 bases to trimming and J lost 4 bases; unmatched junction nucleotides: 8. The CDR3 length is 18 residues. This chain's CDR3 is CATSEPGTSGSWYNEQFF. The CDR3 DNA follows: TGTGCCACCAGTGAGCCCGGGACTAGCGGGAGTTGGTACAATGAGCAGTTCTTC.

This chain uses TRBV3-1 (or the pseudogene TRBV3-2) with TRBJ2-7; a possible D gene is TRBD2 (5 bases). V lost 4 bases, J lost 2 bases, and 9 bases lay in between. The CDR3 spans 13 residues. Germline V lookup: CDR1 LGHDT, CDR2 YNNKEL (reference sequence). The CDR3 spells CASSLRGTYEQYF. CDR3 bases: TGTGCCAGCAGCCTCCGGGGAACCTACGAGCAGTACTTC.

The rearrangement uses TRBV6-1 and TRBJ2-3, with D perhaps TRBD2 (6 bases). Germline assignment: CDR1 MNHNS and CDR2 SASEGT. This CDR3 comprises 13 residues. Between the trimmed V and J ends, which lost 3 bases and 6 bases, there was a span of 10 bases. This CDR3 reads CASSEGTGDTQYF. As DNA, the CDR3 is TGTGCCAGCAGTGAGGGGACTGGGGATACGCAGTATTTT.

About this clone: The CDR3 ends on some other residue instead of the conserved phenylalanine or tryptophan, so this is likely a read error. No DNA is shown, since the ends of the CDR3 on it are uncertain; the CDR3 is the one TCRdb lists. The chain uses TRBV19 and TRBJ1-3; whether TRBD1, the table's D call, matches the DNA was not checked. Per germline, CDR1 LNHDA and CDR2 SQIVND (reference sequence). The CDR3 sequence runs 12 residues, both termini included. CDR3 protein: CASSNSGTGLLL.

The chain joins TRBV18 to TRBJ1-5; the D is unclear. The CDR3 covers 15 residues. Germline CDR1 reads KGHSH; CDR2 reads LQKENI. V was trimmed by 6 bases and J by 6 bases, leaving 18 bases between them. The CDR3 nucleotides are TGTGCCAGCTCCCAACAAGAGACACTGCCTCAGCCCCAGCATTTT. Its protein product is CASSQQETLPQPQHF.

The chain combines TRBV28 with TRBJ2-5; 8 bases are shared with TRBD1. The CDR3 contains 14 residues. Germline-derived CDR1 and CDR2 are MDHEN and SYDVKM. Losses at the gene ends were 3 bases for V and 9 bases for J; bases not matched to a gene: 9. In DNA form, the CDR3 reads TGTGCCAGCAGTTTGTCCGGACAGGGTTGGGCCCAGTACTTC. Translation gives CASSLSGQGWAQYF.

Notes on this clone: One end of the junction is discordant with germline, which a read error may explain. The gene calls are TRBV7-7 and TRBJ2-2; TRBD2 matches 13 bases. This CDR3 has 15 amino acids. CDR1 is SSHAT and CDR2 is FNYEAQ in the germline V gene (reference sequence). The CDR3 protein is CASSDGLAGAGELFF. In DNA, the CDR3 is TGTGCTAGCAGCGACGGACTAGCGGGGGCCGGGGAGCTGTTTTTT. Complete variable domain (other parts from reference TRBV7-7 and TRBJ2-2): GAGVSQSPRYKVTKRGQDVTLRCDPISSHATLYWYQQALGQGPEFLTYFNYEAQPDKSGLPSDRFSAERPEGSISTLTIQRTEQRDSAMYRCASSDGLAGAGELFFGEGSRLTVL.

CDR3 loop: CASSGRTGDPYEQYF. In nucleotides, the CDR3 is TGTGCCAGCAGCGGACGGACAGGGGACCCCTACGAGCAGTACTTC. This chain links TRBV6-1 with TRBJ2-7; 9 bases are shared with TRBD1. The ends lost 6 bases at V and 2 bases at J; junction bases unmatched: 8. There are 15 residues in the CDR3. Per germline, CDR1 MNHNS and CDR2 SASEGT.

This chain connects TRBV27 to TRBJ1-1; 8 positions match TRBD1. Germline CDR1 reads MNHEY; CDR2 reads SMNVEV (reference sequence). After removal of 4 bases from V and 4 bases from J, the junction contained 5 bases not matched to a gene. The CDR3 is 14 residues long. This CDR3 reads CASSYQTGGTEAFF. CDR3 bases: TGTGCCAGCAGTTATCAAACAGGGGGCACTGAAGCTTTCTTT.

V is TRBV6-5 and J is TRBJ1-6; 9 bases agree with TRBD1. Germline V gene sequence: CDR1 MNHEY, CDR2 SVGAGI. The V segment lost 7 bases and the J segment 10 bases; nucleotides outside the gene matches: 5. The CDR3 is made up of 13 amino acids. The chain's CDR3 is CASTGTGNSPLHF. Written as DNA, the CDR3 is TGTGCCAGCACTGGGACAGGGAACTCACCCCTCCACTTT.

This clone came up a few times. The chain is built from TRBV6-5 and TRBJ1-5, with a possible D match to TRBD1 (6 bases). This CDR3 is 15 amino acids long. V dropped 11 bases and J dropped 5 bases, with 22 bases sitting between them. Germline assignment: CDR1 MNHEY and CDR2 SVGAGI. The CDR3 bases are TGTGCCGCCTCCCAGGGGACCGGTTGGTATCAGCCCCAGCATTTT. It codes for CAASQGTGWYQPQHF.

The chain recombines TRBV6-1 with TRBJ1-3; 7 bases are shared with TRBD1. V dropped 1 base and J dropped 4; count of bases not matched to a gene: 4. CDR1 is MNHNS and CDR2 is SASEGT in the germline V gene. The CDR3 extends over 15 amino acids. In nucleotides, the CDR3 is TGTGCCAGCAGTGAAGGCCCAGGGGGAGGAAACACCATATATTTT. Translating it yields CASSEGPGGGNTIYF.

The rearrangement joins TRBV6-6 to TRBJ1-5, with a possible D match to TRBD1 (6 bases). Germline CDR1 is MNHNY and CDR2 is SVGAGI (reference sequence). The CDR3 consists of 16 residues. V was shortened by 1 base and J by 5 bases, with 15 bases between the two germline ends. CDR3 in DNA: TGTGCCAGCAGTTACTACCCTGGCAGGGGTGATCAGCCCCAGCATTTT. The encoded protein is CASSYYPGRGDQPQHF.

In its sample, this clone was seen a few times. One junction end disagrees with the germline gene, perhaps due to a read error. The chain uses TRBV7-7 and TRBJ2-7, with a possible D match to TRBD2 (5 bases). CDR1 and CDR2 (germline): SSHAT, FNYEAQ (reference sequence). CDR3 length equals 14 residues. The CDR3 loop is CASSLTATGREQYF. In nucleotides, the CDR3 is TGTGCTAGCAGCTTAACGGCGACGGGAAGGGAGCAGTACTTC.

The chain links TRBV30 to TRBJ1-1, with D possibly being TRBD1 (6 bases). Per the germline V gene, CDR1 is GTSNPN and CDR2 is SVGIG (reference sequence). The V end was cut by 4 bases, the J end by 10 bases, with 16 bases between. The CDR3 has 12 amino acids. The CDR3 DNA reads TGTGCCTGGAAGGGGGAAGATATTAGAGCTTTCTTT. It translates to CAWKGEDIRAFF.

The V gene is TRBV6-5, the J gene TRBJ2-3, with 10 bases that match TRBD1. The CDR3 loop spans 14 amino acids. CDR1 and CDR2 from the germline V gene are MNHEY and SVGAGI. Here the CDR3 DNA reads TGTGCTCCGGGCCGGGACAGGGGAACAGATACGCAGTATTTT. Translated, it gives CAPGRDRGTDTQYF.

V and J are TRBV21-1 and TRBJ1-5. TRBV21-1 is listed as a pseudogene. This CDR3 is 16 amino acids long. Here the CDR3 DNA reads TGTGCCAGCAGCAAACGGGGTGGGCCATCGTATCAGCCCCAGCATTTT. Amino acids: CASSKRGGPSYQPQHF.

The CDR3 DNA sequence: TGTGCCAGCAGTTTATGGGGGGCAGGGATTAATGGCTACACCTTC. Its protein product is CASSLWGAGINGYTF. This chain connects TRBV28 to TRBJ1-2, with D tentatively TRBD1 (6 bases). This CDR3 spans 15 amino acids. CDR1 and CDR2 (germline): MDHEN, SYDVKM. The germline V and J ends were trimmed by 0 bases and 6 bases, with 14 bases remaining between them.

This clone was counted a single time. The chain uses TRBV10-1 and TRBJ1-2, with D perhaps TRBD1 (6 bases). The germline V gene has CDR1 WNHNN and CDR2 SYGVQD (reference sequence). This CDR3 is 13 amino acids long. V lost 2 bases and J lost 5, with 9 bases in between. CDR3 nucleotide sequence: TGCGCCAGCAGTGAGACAGGGTGGTATGGCTACACCTTC. Translated: CASSETGWYGYTF.

The chain links TRBV5-1 to TRBJ1-2; 7 nucleotides match TRBD1. Unmatched junction bases numbered 10, after V lost 2 bases and J lost 6 bases. Germline CDR1 SGHRS, CDR2 YFSETQ. The CDR3 length is 15 residues. This CDR3 reads CASSLGQARWDGYTF. The CDR3 bases are TGCGCCAGCAGCTTAGGACAGGCGCGTTGGGATGGCTACACCTTC.

V is TRBV5-1 and J is TRBJ2-7; no firm D call. This CDR3 spans 15 amino acids. CDR1 is SGHRS and CDR2 is YFSETQ in the germline V gene. Trimming pared 4 bases from V and 0 bases from J, leaving 14 bases between. The DNA for the CDR3 is TGCGCCAGCAGCCAAGGTGACGCGGCCTCCTACGAGCAGTACTTC. Its translation: CASSQGDAASYEQYF.

The gene calls are TRBV2 and TRBJ2-5; no clear D. The CDR3 spans 14 residues. The ends were cut back, 6 bases at V and 7 bases at J, with 18 bases in the middle. Germline lookup yields CDR1 SNHLY and CDR2 FYNNEI. This CDR3 reads CASRRSDGTGTQYF. The CDR3, as DNA: TGTGCCAGCAGGAGAAGCGACGGAACGGGGACCCAGTACTTC.

CDR3: CASSLVARGSNSPLHF. The DNA of the CDR3 is TGTGCCAGCAGCTTAGTCGCTCGGGGGTCTAATTCACCCCTCCACTTT. This sequence joins TRBV7-2 and TRBJ1-6, with a possible D match to TRBD1 (5 bases). CDR1 is SGHTA, CDR2 FQGNSA, per germline. CDR3 length equals 16 residues. V lost 1 base and J 6 bases, leaving 13 bases between the germline ends.

The chain is built from TRBV7-9 and TRBJ2-7, with 7 nucleotides matching TRBD2. Germline CDR1 reads SEHNR; CDR2 reads FQNEAQ (reference sequence). With 4 bases clipped from V and 0 bases from J, the junction kept 6 bases outside the gene matches. This CDR3 is 15 amino acids long. DNA for the CDR3: TGTGCCAGCAGCTCAAGCGGGGAACGCTCCTACGAGCAGTACTTC. It yields the protein CASSSSGERSYEQYF. The variable domain in full, with the rest retrieved from reference TRBV7-9 and TRBJ2-7, is DTGVSQNPRHKITKRGQNVTFRCDPISEHNRLYWYRQTLGQGPEFLTYFQNEAQLEKSRLLSDRFSAERPKGSFSTLEIQRTEQGDSAMYLCASSSSGERSYEQYFGPGTRLTVT.

About this clone: Germline is not matched at one junction end, which may reflect a read error. The rearrangement links TRBV4-1 to TRBJ1-6, with a tentative D call TRBD1 (5 bases). From germline, CDR1 is MGHRA and CDR2 YSYEKL. The CDR3 has 16 amino acids. CDR3 region: CASSQHRDSFNSPLHF. The CDR3 DNA follows: TGCGCCAGCAGCCAACACCGGGACTCCTTTAATTCACCCCTCCACTTT.

J is TRBJ2-3 and V is TRBV7-2, with 7 nucleotides matching TRBD2. V gave up 1 base and J gave up 0 bases; unmatched junction bases: 7. This CDR3 comprises 17 residues. Germline V gene lookup returns CDR1 SGHTA and CDR2 FQGNSA. CDR3 loop: CASSLDPLAASTDTQYF. The CDR3 DNA follows: TGTGCCAGCAGCTTAGATCCTCTAGCGGCTAGCACAGATACGCAGTATTTT.